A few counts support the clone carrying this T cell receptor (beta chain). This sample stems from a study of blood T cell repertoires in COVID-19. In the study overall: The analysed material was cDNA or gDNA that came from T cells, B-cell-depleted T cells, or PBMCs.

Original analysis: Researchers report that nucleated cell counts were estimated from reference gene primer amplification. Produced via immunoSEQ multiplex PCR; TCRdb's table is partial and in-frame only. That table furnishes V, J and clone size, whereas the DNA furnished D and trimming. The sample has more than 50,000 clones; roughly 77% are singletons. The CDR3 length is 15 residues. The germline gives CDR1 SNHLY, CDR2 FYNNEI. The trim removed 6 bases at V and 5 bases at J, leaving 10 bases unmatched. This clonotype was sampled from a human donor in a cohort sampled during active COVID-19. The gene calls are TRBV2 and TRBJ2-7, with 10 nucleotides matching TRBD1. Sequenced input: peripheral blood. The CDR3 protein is CASRPGQGNFDEQYF. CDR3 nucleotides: TGTGCCAGCAGGCCGGGACAGGGGAATTTCGACGAGCAGTACTTC.